The text below deals with one TCR beta chain. CDR3 size: 16 residues. The germline CDR1 and CDR2 sequences are MNHEY and SMNVEV (reference sequence). Trimming pared 1 base from V and 4 bases from J, leaving 15 bases between. This record comes from a study of T-cell memory formation after mild COVID-19. TCRdb re-called the 5' RACE reads with MiXCR, one entry per CDR3 protein. The sample shows 550,000 to 700,000 distinct CDR3 sequences, about 18% of them seen only once. The genes are TRBV27 and TRBJ2-3; TRBD1 is a possible D gene (5 bases). The TCR comes from an adult woman who had mild COVID-19 (a few samples of this study predate the infection). Cell type and time point are not known. The sample was PBMCs or a T cell subset sorted from them (not recorded which). The CDR3 DNA is TGTGCCAGCAGTTTATATCCCGGGCAGGGTGCAGATACGCAGTATTTT. Protein product: CASSLYPGQGADTQYF.